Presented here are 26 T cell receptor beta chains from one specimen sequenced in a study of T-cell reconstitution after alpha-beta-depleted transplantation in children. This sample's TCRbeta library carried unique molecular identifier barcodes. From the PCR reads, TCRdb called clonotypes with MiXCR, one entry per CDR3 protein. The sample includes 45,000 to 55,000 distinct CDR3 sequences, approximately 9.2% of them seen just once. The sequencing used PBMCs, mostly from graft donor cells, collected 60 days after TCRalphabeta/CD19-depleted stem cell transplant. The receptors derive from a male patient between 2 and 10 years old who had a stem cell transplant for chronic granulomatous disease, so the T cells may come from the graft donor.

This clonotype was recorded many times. CDR3 protein: CATSRGPGAGNTIYF. CDR3 nucleotides: TGTGCCACCAGCAGAGGGCCAGGGGCTGGAAACACCATATATTTT. This sequence joins TRBV15 and TRBJ1-3; TRBD1 is a possible D gene (6 bases). The CDR3 runs 15 residues. Deletions cut 1 base from V and 2 bases from J, with 9 bases between. Germline lookup yields CDR1 LNHNV and CDR2 YYDKDF (reference sequence).

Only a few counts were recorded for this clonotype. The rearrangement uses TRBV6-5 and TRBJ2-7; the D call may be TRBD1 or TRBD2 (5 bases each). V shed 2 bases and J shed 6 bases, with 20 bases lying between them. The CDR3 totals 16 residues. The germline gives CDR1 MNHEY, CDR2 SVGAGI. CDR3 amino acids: CASSYLNGTAPSEQYF. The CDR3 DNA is TGTGCCAGCAGTTACCTAAACGGGACGGCTCCTAGCGAGCAGTACTTC.

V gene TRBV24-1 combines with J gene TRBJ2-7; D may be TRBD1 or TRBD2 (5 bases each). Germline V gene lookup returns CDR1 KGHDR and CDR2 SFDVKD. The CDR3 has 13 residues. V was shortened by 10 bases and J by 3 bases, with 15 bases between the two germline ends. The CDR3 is CATRAGNLYEQYF. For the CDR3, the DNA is TGTGCCACGAGGGCAGGGAACCTCTACGAGCAGTACTTC.

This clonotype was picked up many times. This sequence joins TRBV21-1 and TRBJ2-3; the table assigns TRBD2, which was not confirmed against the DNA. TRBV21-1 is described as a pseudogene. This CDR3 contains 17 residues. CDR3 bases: TGTGCCAGCAGCAAAGCGGGAACTAGCGGGAACACAGATACGCAGTATTTT. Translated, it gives CASSKAGTSGNTDTQYF.

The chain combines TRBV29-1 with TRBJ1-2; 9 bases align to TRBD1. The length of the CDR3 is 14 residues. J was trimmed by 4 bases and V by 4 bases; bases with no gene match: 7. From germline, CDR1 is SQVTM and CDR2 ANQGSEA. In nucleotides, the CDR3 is TGCAGCGTTGGCGAACAGGGGGCGGGCTATGGCTACACCTTC. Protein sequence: CSVGEQGAGYGYTF. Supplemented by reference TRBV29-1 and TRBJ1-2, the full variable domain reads SAVISQKPSRDICQRGTSLTIQCQVDSQVTMMFWYRQQPGQSLTLIATANQGSEATYESGFVIDKFPISRPNLTFSTLTVSNMSPEDSSIYLCSVGEQGAGYGYTFGSGTRLTVV.

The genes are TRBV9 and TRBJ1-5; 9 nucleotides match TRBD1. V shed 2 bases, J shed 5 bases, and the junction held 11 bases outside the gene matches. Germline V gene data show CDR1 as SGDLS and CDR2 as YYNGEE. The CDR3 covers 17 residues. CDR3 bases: TGTGCCAGCAGCGTCCAATCCGGGACAGGGTACGATCAGCCCCAGCATTTT. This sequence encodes CASSVQSGTGYDQPQHF.

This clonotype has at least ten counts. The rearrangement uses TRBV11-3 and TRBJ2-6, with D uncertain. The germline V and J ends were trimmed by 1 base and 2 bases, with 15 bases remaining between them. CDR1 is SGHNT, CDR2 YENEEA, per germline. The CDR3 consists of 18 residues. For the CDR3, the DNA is TGTGCCAGCAGCTTAGGGGGAACCCCTTCGCCTGGGGCCAACGTCCTGACTTTC. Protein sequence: CASSLGGTPSPGANVLTF.

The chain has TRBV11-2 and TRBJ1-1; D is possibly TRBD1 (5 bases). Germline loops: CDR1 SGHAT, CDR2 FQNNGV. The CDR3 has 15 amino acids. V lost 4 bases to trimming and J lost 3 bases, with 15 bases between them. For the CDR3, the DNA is TGTGCCAGCAGCTCCCCGGTAGGGGACGACACTGAAGCTTTCTTT. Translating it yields CASSSPVGDDTEAFF. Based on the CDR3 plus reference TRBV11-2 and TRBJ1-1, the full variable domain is EAGVAQSPRYKIIEKRQSVAFWCNPISGHATLYWYQQILGQGPKLLIQFQNNGVVDDSQLPKDRFSAERLKGVDSTLKIQPAKLEDSAVYLCASSSPVGDDTEAFFGQGTRLTVV.

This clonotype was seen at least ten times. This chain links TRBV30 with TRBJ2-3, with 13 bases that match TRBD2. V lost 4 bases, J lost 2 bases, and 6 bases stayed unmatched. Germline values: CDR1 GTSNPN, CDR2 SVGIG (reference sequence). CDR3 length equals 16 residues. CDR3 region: CAWIEGTSGITDTQYF. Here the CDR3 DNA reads TGTGCCTGGATCGAAGGGACTAGCGGGATCACAGATACGCAGTATTTT.

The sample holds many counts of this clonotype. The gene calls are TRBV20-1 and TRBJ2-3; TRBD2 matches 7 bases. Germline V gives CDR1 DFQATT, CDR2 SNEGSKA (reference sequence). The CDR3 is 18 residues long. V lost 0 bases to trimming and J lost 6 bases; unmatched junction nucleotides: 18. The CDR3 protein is CSARDLGRTAGSTDTQYF. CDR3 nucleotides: TGCAGTGCTAGAGATCTTGGGCGTACAGCGGGGTCGACGGATACGCAGTATTTT.

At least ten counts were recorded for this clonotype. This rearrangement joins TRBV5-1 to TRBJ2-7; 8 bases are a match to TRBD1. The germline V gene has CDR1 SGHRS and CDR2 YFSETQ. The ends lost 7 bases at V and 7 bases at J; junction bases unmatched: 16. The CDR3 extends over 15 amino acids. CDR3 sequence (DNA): TGCGCCAGCTATCGGGGCAGGGGGCCGGAAAGAGAGCAGTACTTC. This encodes CASYRGRGPEREQYF. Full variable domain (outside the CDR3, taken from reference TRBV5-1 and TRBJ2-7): KAGVTQTPRYLIKTRGQQVTLSCSPISGHRSVSWYQQTPGQGLQFLFEYFSETQRNKGNFPGRFSGRQFSNSRSEMNVSTLELGDSALYLCASYRGRGPEREQYFGPGTRLTVT.

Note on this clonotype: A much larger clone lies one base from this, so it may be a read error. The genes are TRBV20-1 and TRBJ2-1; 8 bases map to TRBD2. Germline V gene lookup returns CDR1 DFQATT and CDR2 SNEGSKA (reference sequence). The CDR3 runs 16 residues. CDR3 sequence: CCAPGLGGSSYNEQFF. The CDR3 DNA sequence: TGCTGTGCGCCGGGACTAGGGGGTAGCTCCTACAATGAGCAGTTCTTC.

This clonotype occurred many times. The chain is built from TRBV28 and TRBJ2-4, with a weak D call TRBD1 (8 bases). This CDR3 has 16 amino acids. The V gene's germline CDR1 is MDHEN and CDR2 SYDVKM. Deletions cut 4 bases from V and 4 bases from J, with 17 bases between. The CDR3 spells CASSSRTGRGKNIQYF. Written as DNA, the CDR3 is TGTGCCAGCAGTTCCAGGACAGGGCGGGGGAAAAACATTCAGTACTTC. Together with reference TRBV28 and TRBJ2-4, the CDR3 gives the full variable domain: DVKVTQSSRYLVKRTGEKVFLECVQDMDHENMFWYRQDPGLGLRLIYFSYDVKMKEKGDIPEGYSVSREKKERFSLILESASTNQTSMYLCASSSRTGRGKNIQYFGAGTRLSVL.

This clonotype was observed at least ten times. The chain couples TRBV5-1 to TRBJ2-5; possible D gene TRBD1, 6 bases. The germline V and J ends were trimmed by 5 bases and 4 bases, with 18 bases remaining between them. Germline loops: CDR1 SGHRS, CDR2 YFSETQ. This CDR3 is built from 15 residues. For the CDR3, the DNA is TGCGCCAGCAGTACCCGAAGCAGGGGTGGAGAGACCCAGTACTTC. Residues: CASSTRSRGGETQYF.

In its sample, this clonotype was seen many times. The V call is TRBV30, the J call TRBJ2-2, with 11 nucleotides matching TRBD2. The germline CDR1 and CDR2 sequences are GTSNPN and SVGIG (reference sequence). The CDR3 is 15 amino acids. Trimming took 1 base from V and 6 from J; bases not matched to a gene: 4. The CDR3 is CAWSGLAGFAGELFF. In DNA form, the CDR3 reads TGTGCCTGGAGTGGACTAGCGGGATTCGCCGGGGAGCTGTTTTTT.

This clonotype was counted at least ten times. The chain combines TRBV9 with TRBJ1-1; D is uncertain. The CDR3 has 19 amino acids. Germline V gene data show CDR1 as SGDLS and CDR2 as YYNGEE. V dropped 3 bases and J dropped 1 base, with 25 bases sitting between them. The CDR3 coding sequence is TGTGCCAGCAGCGCCCTGGGGATGGTTGGAGGCCTGGAGAACACTGAAGCTTTCTTT. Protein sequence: CASSALGMVGGLENTEAFF.

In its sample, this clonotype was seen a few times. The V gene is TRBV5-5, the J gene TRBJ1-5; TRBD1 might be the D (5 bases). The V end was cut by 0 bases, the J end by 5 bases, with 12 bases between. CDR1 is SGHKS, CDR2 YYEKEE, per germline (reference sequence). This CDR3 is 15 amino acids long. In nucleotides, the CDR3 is TGTGCCAGCAGCTTGGCCTGGGGGTCGGATCAGCCCCAGCATTTT. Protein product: CASSLAWGSDQPQHF.

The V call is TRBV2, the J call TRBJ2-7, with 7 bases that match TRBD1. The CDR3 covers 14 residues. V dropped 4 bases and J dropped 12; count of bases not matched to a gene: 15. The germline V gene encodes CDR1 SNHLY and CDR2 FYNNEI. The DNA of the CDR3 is TGTGCCAGCAGTGGAGGGCCAGGGGGTCCTGTTTGGTACTTC. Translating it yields CASSGGPGGPVWYF.

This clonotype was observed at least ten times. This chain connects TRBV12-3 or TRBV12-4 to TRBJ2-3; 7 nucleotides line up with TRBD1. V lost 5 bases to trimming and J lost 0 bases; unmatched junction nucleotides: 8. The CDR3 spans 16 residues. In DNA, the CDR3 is TGTGCCAGCAGTCCTCGGACAGGACATAGCACAGATACGCAGTATTTT. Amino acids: CASSPRTGHSTDTQYF.

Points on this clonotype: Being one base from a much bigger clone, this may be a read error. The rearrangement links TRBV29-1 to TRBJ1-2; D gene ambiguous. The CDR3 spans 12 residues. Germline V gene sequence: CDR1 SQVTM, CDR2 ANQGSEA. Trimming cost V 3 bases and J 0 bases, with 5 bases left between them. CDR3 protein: CSVERPNYGYTF. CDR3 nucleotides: TGCAGCGTTGAGCGTCCTAACTATGGCTACACCTTC.

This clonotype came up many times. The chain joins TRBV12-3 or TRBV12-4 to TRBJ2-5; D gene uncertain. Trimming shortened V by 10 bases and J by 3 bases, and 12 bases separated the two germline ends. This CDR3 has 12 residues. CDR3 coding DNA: TGTGCCATCCCCCCTGGAGAAGAGACCCAGTACTTC. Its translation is CAIPPGEETQYF.

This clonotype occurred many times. The CDR3 loop is CASSQEAGKWSGNTIYF. In DNA form, the CDR3 reads TGCGCCAGCAGCCAAGAGGCGGGGAAATGGTCTGGAAACACCATATATTTT. This chain uses TRBV4-1 with TRBJ1-3; no reliable D call. Per germline, CDR1 MGHRA and CDR2 YSYEKL. This CDR3 contains 17 residues. V lost 0 bases, J lost 1 base, and 13 bases lay in between.

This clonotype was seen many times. The CDR3 coding sequence is TGCGCCAGCAGCTTGGCGGGAGGGCGAGGAGATACGCAGTATTTT. It is translated as CASSLAGGRGDTQYF. V usage is TRBV5-1 and J usage is TRBJ2-3; 8 nucleotides agree with TRBD2. CDR1 and CDR2 from the germline V gene are SGHRS and YFSETQ. V gave up 0 bases and J gave up 5 bases; unmatched junction bases: 5. The CDR3 has 15 amino acids.

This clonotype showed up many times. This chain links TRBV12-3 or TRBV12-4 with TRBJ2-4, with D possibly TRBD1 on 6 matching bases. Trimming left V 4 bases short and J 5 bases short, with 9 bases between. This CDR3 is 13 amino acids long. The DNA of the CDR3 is TGTGCCAGCAGTTACAGGGTGGAAAACATTCAGTACTTC. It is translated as CASSYRVENIQYF.

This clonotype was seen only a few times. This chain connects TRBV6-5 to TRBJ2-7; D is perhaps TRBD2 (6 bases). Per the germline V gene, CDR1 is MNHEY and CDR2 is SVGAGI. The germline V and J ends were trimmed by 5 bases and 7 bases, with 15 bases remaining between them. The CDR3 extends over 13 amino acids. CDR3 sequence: CASSVLRGGEQYF. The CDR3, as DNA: TGTGCCAGCAGTGTACTGCGGGGCGGAGAGCAGTACTTC.

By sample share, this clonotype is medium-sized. In nucleotides, the CDR3 is TGCAGTGCTAGTACCGATAGCGGAACGCAAGAGACCCAGTACTTC. This gives the protein CSASTDSGTQETQYF. V usage is TRBV20-1 and J usage is TRBJ2-5; a weak D match, TRBD2 (6 bases). V was cut by 3 bases and J by 2 bases, with 16 bases left in between. The CDR3 spans 15 residues. Germline assignment: CDR1 DFQATT and CDR2 SNEGSKA (reference sequence).